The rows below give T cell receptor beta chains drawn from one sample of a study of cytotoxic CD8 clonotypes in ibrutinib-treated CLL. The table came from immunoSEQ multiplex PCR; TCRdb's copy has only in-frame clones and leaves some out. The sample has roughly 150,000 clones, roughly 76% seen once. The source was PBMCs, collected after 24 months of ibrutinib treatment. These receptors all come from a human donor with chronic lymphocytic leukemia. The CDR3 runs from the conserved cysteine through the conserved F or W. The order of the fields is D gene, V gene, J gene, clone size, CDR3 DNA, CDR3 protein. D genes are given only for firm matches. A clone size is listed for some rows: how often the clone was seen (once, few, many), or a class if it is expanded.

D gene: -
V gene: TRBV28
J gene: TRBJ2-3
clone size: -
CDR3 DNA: TGTGCCAGCAGTTCCCAAGGGGTCCCCACAGATACGCAGTATTTT
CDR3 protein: CASSSQGVPTDTQYF

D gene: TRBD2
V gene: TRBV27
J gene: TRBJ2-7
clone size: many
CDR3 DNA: TGTGCCAGCACACCCACATCGGCGGGAGGGTACGAGCAGTACTTC
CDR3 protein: CASTPTSAGGYEQYF

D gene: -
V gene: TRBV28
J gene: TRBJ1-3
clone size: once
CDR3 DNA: TGTGCCAGCAGTTTTGGGCAGGGCAGAAACACCATATATTTT
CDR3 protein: CASSFGQGRNTIYF

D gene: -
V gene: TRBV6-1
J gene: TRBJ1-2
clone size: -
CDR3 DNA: TGTGCCAGCAGTGAAACTGGGGGGAACTATGGCTACACCTTC
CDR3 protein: CASSETGGNYGYTF

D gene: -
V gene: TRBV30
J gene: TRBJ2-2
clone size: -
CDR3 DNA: TGTGCCTGGAGTTCCGCTCAGGACAGGGAGCTGTTTTTT
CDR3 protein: CAWSSAQDRELFF

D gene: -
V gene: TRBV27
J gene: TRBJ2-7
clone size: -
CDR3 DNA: TGTGCCACCAGGTTCGGGACTCACTCCTACGAGCAGTACTTC
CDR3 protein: CATRFGTHSYEQYF

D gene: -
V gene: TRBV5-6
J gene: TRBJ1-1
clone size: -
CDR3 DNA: TGTGCCAGCAGCTCCCAGGTAGACACTGAAGCTTTCTTT
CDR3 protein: CASSSQVDTEAFF

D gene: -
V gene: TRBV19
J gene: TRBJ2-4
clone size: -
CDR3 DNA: TGTGCCAGTGCCCCGAGGAGTGACATTCAGTACTTC
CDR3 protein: CASAPRSDIQYF

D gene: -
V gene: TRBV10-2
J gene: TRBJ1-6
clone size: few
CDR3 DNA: TGCGCCAGCAGTGAGGGCTCCTATAATTCACCCCTCCACTTT
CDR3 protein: CASSEGSYNSPLHF

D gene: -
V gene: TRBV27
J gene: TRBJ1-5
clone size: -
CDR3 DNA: TGTGCCAGCAGTGGACAGCCGTATAGCAATCAGCCCCAGCATTTT
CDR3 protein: CASSGQPYSNQPQHF

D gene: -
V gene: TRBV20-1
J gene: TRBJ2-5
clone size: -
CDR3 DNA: TGCAGTGCCAGGGCCCGGGAGACCCAGTACTTC
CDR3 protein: CSARARETQYF

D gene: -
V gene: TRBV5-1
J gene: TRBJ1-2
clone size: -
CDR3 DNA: TGCGCCAGCAGCTTGTTTCGAGGGCCTGGCTACACCTTC
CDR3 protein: CASSLFRGPGYTF

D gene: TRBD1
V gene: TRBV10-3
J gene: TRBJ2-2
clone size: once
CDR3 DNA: TGTGCCATCAGTGAGTGGGGACAGGGGATTTCGGGCCCCGGGGAGCTGTTTTTT
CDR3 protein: CAISEWGQGISGPGELFF

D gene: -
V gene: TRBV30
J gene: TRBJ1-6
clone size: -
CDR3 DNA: TGTGCCTGGAGTTCAAGCTCCTATAATTCACCCCTCCACTTT
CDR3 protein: CAWSSSSYNSPLHF

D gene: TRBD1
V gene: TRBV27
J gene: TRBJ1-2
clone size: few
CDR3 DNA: TGTGCCAGCAGTCCGAGGGGGCGGGCTTTAGGCTATGGCTACACCTTC
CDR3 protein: CASSPRGRALGYGYTF

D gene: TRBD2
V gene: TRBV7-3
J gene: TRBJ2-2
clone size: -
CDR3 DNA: TGTGCCAGCAGCCGAAATAGCGGGAGTGTCGGGGAGCTGTTTTTT
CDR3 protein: CASSRNSGSVGELFF

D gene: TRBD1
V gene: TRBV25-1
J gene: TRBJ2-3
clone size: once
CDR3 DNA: TGTGCCAGCAGTCCCGGGACAGGGGCGATCACAGATACGCAGTATTTT
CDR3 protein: CASSPGTGAITDTQYF

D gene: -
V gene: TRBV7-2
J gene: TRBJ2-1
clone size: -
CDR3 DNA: TGTGCCACCCGGCCCCTCGCCGACAATGAGCAGTTCTTC
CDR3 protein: CATRPLADNEQFF

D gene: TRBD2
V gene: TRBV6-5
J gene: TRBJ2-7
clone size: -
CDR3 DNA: TGTGCCAGCAGGTCTAGCGGGAGGTACGAGCAGTACTTC
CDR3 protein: CASRSSGRYEQYF

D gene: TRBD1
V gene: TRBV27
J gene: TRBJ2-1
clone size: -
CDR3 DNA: TGTGCCAGCAGTCCAGGGACAGGGGGCTTTGAGCAGTTCTTC
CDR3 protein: CASSPGTGGFEQFF

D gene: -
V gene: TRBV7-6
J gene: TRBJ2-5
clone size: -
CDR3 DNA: TGTGCCAGCAGCACCCGGTCCAGATCCGGAGAGACCCAGTACTTC
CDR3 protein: CASSTRSRSGETQYF

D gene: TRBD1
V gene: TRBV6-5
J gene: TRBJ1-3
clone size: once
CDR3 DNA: TGTGCCAGCAGAGGGACAGGCGGAGGAAACACCATATATTTT
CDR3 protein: CASRGTGGGNTIYF

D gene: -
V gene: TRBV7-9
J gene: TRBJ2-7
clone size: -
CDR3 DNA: TGTGCCAGCAGCCCGGTGGAGGGCTACGAGCAGTACTTC
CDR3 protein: CASSPVEGYEQYF

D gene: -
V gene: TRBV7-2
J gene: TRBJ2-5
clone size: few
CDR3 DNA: TGTGCCAGCAGCTTAGGGGGTAGCGGCCCGGGGACCCAGTACTTC
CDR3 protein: CASSLGGSGPGTQYF

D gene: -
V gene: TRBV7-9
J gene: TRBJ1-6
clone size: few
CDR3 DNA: TGTGCCAGCAGCCAGCCAGGGGCGGGTTCACCCCTCCACTTT
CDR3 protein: CASSQPGAGSPLHF

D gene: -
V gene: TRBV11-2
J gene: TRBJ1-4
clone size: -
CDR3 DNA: TGTGCCAGCAGCCCGGGCGGTGAAAAACTGTTTTTT
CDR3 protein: CASSPGGEKLFF

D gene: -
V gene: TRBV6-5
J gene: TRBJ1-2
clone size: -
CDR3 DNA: TGTGCCAGCAGTTACTCGAGTTCCGGTTTCGAGGGCTACACCTTC
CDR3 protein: CASSYSSSGFEGYTF

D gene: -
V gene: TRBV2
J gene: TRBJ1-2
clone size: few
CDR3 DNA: TGTGCCAGCAGCCCCAGGGACTATGGCTACACCTTC
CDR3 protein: CASSPRDYGYTF

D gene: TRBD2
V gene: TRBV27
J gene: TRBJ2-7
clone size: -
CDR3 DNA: TGTGCCAGCAGTTTGGGGGGGGTGAAGACCGCCGTGTCGGGAGGGCCCACCTACGAGCAGTACTTC
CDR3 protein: CASSLGGVKTAVSGGPTYEQYF

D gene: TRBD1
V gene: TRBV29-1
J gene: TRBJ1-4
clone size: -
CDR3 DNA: TGCAGCGTTGGAGGGGGCTGGAATGAAAAACTGTTTTTT
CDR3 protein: CSVGGGWNEKLFF

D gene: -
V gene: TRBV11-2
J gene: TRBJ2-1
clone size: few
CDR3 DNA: TGTGCCAGCAGCTTAGCCTGGACCGGAGGGAATGAGCAGTTCTTC
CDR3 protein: CASSLAWTGGNEQFF

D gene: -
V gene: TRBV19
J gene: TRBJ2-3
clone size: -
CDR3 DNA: TGTGCCAGTAGTATCCGCAGCGCCGGGAACACAGATACGCAGTATTTT
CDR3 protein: CASSIRSAGNTDTQYF

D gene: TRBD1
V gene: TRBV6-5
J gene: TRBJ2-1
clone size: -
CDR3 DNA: TGTGCCAGCAGTTACTCGACAGGGCCGGGGAATGAGCAGTTCTTC
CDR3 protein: CASSYSTGPGNEQFF

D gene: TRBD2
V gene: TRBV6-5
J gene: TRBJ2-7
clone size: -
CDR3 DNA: TGTGCCAGCAGTTACTCGACCCTAGCGGTCTACGAGCAGTACTTC
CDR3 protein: CASSYSTLAVYEQYF

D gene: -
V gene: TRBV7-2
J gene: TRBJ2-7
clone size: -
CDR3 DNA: TGTGCCAGCAGCTTAGGACTCGGCGGGGAGCAGTACTTC
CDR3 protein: CASSLGLGGEQYF

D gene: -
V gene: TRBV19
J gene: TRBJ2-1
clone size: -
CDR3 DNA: TGTGCCAGTAGTATAGGCCCGACTAGATCCAATGAGCAGTTCTTC
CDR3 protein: CASSIGPTRSNEQFF

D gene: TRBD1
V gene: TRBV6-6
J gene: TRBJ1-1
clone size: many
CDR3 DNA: TGTGCCAGCAGTTCAGGGACAGGGCGGGCAGCTTTCTTT
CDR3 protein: CASSSGTGRAAFF

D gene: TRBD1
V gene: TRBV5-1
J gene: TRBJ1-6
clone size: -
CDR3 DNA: TGCGCCAGCAGCCTCGGGACAGCCCATTCACCCCTCCACTTT
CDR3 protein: CASSLGTAHSPLHF

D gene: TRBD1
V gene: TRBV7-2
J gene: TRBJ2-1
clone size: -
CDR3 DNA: TGTGCCAGCAGCTTGCTGAGAGGACAGGGAACCTACAATGAGCAGTTCTTC
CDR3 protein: CASSLLRGQGTYNEQFF

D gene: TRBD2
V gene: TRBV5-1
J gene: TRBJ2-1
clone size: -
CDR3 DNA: TGCGCCAGCAGCCTAGCGGGACCCCAGTTCTTC
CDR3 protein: CASSLAGPQFF